Listed below are T cell receptor beta chains from one sample, sequenced in a study of T-cell memory formation after mild COVID-19. Using its own MiXCR run on the 5' RACE reads, TCRdb lists one record per CDR3 protein. The sample gives approximately 260,000 distinct CDR3 sequences, 16% of which show up once; 20% to 25% is in the top ten. Sequenced sample: PBMCs or a T cell subset sorted from them (not recorded which). These receptor sequences come from a man between 18 and 29 years old who had mild COVID-19 (a few samples of this study predate the infection). Cell type and time point are not known. Both conserved end residues are part of each CDR3. A D gene is named only where the DNA matches it firmly. Some rows mark clone size as missing; the rest say once, few, many or name a class of expanded clone.

V gene	J gene	D gene	clone size	CDR3 DNA	CDR3 protein
TRBV12-3/TRBV12-4	TRBJ2-1	-	many	TGTGCCAGCAGCCGGGGACCCTACAATGAGCAGTTCTTC	CASSRGPYNEQFF
TRBV12-3/TRBV12-4	TRBJ1-2	-	many	TGTGCCAGCAGCCCCGGCCAAGGCTATGGCTACACCTTC	CASSPGQGYGYTF
TRBV6-6	TRBJ2-3	-	-	TGTGCCACCAGACAGGGCGGGGCAGATACGCAGTATTTT	CATRQGGADTQYF
TRBV6-5	TRBJ2-2	-	-	TGTGCCAGCAGGGGTAGTTGGGGGTCGAGCACCGGGGAGCTGTTTTTT	CASRGSWGSSTGELFF
TRBV5-5	TRBJ2-1	TRBD1	once	TGTGCCAGCAGGACAGGGGGAATTTACAATGAGCAGTTCTTC	CASRTGGIYNEQFF
TRBV20-1	TRBJ2-7	-	-	TGCAGTGTTGAGCCTAAATCCTCCTACGAGCAGTACTTC	CSVEPKSSYEQYF
TRBV28	TRBJ1-5	TRBD1	-	TGTGCCAGCAGTTTACTGTGGACAGGGAACTCCCGACGACAGCCCCAGCATTTT	CASSLLWTGNSRRQPQHF
TRBV20-1	TRBJ2-6	-	-	TGCAGTTTTCAGTTCTCTGGGGCCAACGTCCTGACTTTC	CSFQFSGANVLTF
TRBV7-9	TRBJ2-5	TRBD2	-	TGTGCCAGCAGCACGGCGGGGGAGGAGACCCAGTACTTC	CASSTAGEETQYF
TRBV5-1	TRBJ2-6	-	few	TGCGCCAGCAGCCCCGAATTCTCTGGGGCCAACGTCCTGACTTTC	CASSPEFSGANVLTF
TRBV18	TRBJ2-3	-	-	TGTGCCAGCTCCCCACCCTCTAGCACAGATACGCAGTATTTT	CASSPPSSTDTQYF
TRBV4-2	TRBJ1-1	-	-	TGTGCCAGCACCCAGCGGGGGCTGGGGACTGAAGCTTTCTTT	CASTQRGLGTEAFF
TRBV4-1	TRBJ1-1	-	few	TGCGCCAGCAGCTTTCGAATGGAGAACACTGAAGCTTTCTTT	CASSFRMENTEAFF
TRBV5-1	TRBJ1-2	-	-	TGCGCCAGCAGACCCGGGAGGGGGGACTATGGCTACACCTTC	CASRPGRGDYGYTF
TRBV6-5	TRBJ1-2	-	-	TGTGCCAGCAAACCAGGGGAGTGGGGCTATGGCTACACCTTC	CASKPGEWGYGYTF
TRBV5-1	TRBJ2-2	-	few	TGCGCCAGCAGCCCACAGGGTCCGGCCGGGGAGCTGTTTTTT	CASSPQGPAGELFF
TRBV5-5	TRBJ1-6	TRBD1	-	TGTGCCAGCAGCCCCGACGGGGCAGGGGGCTCGAATCTCCTCCACTTT	CASSPDGAGGSNLLHF
TRBV20-1	TRBJ2-3	-	once	TGCAGTGCGGCCCCCTCGGATACGCAGTATTTT	CSAAPSDTQYF
TRBV20-1	TRBJ2-4	TRBD1	-	TGCAGTGCTAGGGGGGACAGGGGGCCGGGCATTCAGTACTTC	CSARGDRGPGIQYF
TRBV5-1	TRBJ1-1	-	few	TGCGCCAGCAGCTTGAGGACAATGGGTGAAGCTTTCTTT	CASSLRTMGEAFF
TRBV2	TRBJ1-1	-	-	TGTGCCAGCAGAGGTGGAGACCGCCACGGGGAAGCTTTCTTT	CASRGGDRHGEAFF
TRBV5-6	TRBJ2-5	-	few	TGTGCCAGCACTCCAACGGGGAGGCAGACCCAGTACTTC	CASTPTGRQTQYF
TRBV2	TRBJ2-2	-	-	TGTGCCAGCAGTGCATTCTGGGCCGGGGAGCTGTTTTTT	CASSAFWAGELFF
TRBV20-1	TRBJ1-1	-	-	TGCAGTGCTGGGAACTCGGGGTGGTTGGACACTGAAGCTTTCTTT	CSAGNSGWLDTEAFF
TRBV7-2	TRBJ1-3	-	-	TGTGCCAGCAGCTTCTTGGGGGATTTGAGAAACACCATATATTTT	CASSFLGDLRNTIYF
TRBV7-8	TRBJ1-5	TRBD1	-	TGTGCCAGCACTGGGAGGACAGGGAACAATCAGCCCCAGCATTTT	CASTGRTGNNQPQHF